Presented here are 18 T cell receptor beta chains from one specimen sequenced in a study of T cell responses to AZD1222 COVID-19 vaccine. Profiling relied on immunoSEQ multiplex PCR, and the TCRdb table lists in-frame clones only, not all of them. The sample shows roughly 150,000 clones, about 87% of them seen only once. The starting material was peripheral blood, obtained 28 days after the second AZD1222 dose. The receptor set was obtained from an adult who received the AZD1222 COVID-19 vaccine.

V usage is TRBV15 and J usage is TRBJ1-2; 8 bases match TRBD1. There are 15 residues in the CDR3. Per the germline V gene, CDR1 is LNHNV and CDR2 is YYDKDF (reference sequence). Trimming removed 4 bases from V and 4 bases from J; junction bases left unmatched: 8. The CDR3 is CATSITRQGAYGYTF. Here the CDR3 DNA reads TGTGCCACCAGCATCACACGGCAGGGGGCCTATGGCTACACCTTC.

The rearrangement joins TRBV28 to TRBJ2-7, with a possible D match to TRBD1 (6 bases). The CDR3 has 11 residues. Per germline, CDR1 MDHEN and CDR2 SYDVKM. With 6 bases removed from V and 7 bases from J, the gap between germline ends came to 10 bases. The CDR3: CASSTGKEQYF. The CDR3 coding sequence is TGTGCCAGCAGCACAGGGAAAGAGCAGTACTTC.

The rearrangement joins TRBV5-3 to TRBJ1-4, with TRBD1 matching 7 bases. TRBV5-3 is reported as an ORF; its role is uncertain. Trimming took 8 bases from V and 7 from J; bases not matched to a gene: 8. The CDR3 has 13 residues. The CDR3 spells CARVDRVFEKLFF. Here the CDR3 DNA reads TGTGCCAGGGTCGACAGGGTATTTGAAAAACTGTTTTTT.

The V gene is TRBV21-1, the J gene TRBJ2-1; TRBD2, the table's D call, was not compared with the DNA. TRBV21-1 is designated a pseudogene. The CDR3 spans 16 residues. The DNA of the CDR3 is TGTGCCAGCAGGGGGGGGGAGACAGTCCCCTACAATGAGCAGTTCTTC. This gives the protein CASRGGETVPYNEQFF.

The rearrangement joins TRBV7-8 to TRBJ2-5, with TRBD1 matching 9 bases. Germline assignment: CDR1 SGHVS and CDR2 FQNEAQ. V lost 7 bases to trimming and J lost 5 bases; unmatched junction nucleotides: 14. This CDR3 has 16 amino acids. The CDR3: CASIRSQGALKETQYF. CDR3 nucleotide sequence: TGTGCCAGCATACGCTCACAGGGGGCGCTGAAGGAGACCCAGTACTTC.

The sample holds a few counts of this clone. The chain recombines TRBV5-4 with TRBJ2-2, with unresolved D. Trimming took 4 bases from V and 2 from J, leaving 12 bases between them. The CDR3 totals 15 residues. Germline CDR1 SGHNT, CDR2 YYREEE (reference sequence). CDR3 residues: CASSKVAENTGELFF. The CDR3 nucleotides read TGTGCCAGCAGCAAGGTCGCAGAAAACACCGGGGAGCTGTTTTTT.

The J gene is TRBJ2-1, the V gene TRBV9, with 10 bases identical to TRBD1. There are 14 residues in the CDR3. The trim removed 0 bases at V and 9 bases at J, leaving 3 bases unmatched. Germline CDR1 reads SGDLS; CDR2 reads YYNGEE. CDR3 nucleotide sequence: TGTGCCAGCAGCGTAGGGACAGGGGGGCGTGAGCAGTTCTTC. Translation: CASSVGTGGREQFF.

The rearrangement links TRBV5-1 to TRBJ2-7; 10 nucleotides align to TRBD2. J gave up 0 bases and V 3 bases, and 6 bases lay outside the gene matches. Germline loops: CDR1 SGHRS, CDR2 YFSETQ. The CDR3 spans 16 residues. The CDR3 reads CASSSRGLAASYEQYF. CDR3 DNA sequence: TGCGCCAGCAGCTCCCGAGGACTAGCGGCCTCCTACGAGCAGTACTTC.

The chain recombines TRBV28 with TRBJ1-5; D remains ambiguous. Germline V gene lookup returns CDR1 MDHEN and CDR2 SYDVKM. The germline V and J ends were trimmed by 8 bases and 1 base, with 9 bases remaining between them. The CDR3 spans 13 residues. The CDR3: CASGYSSNQPQHF. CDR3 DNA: TGTGCCAGCGGATACAGCAGCAATCAGCCCCAGCATTTT.

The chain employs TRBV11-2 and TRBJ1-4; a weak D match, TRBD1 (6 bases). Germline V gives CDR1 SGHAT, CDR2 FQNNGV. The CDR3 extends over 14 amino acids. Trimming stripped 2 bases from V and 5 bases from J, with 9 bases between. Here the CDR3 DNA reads TGTGCCAGCAGCTTATCCGGACAGAATGAAAAACTGTTTTTT. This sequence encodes CASSLSGQNEKLFF.

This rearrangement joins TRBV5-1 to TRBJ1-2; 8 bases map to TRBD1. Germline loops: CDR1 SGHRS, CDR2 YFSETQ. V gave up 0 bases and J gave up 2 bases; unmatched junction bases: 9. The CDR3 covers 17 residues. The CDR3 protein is CASSLGLRQGNNYGYTF. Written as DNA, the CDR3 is TGCGCCAGCAGCTTGGGGCTCAGACAGGGGAACAACTATGGCTACACCTTC.

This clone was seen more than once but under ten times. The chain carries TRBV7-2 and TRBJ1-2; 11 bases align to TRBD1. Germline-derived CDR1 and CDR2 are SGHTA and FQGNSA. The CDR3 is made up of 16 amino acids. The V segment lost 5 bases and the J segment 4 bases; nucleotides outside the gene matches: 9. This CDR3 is CASSVTDRGRVYGYTF. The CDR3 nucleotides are TGTGCCAGCAGCGTCACGGACAGGGGGCGCGTCTATGGCTACACCTTC.

The CDR3 nucleotides are TGTGCCAGCAGCTTAGATGGGGGGCACACCGGGGAGCTGTTTTTT. Encoded protein: CASSLDGGHTGELFF. V is TRBV11-2 and J is TRBJ2-2; D is tentatively TRBD1 or TRBD2 (6 bases each). Trimming pared 0 bases from V and 3 bases from J, leaving 8 bases between. CDR1 is SGHAT, CDR2 FQNNGV, per germline. This CDR3 has 15 residues.

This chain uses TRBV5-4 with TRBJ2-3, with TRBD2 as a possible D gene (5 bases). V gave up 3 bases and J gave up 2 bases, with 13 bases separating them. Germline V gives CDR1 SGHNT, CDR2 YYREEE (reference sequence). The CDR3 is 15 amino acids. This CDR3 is CASSSLRGATDTQYF. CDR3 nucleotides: TGTGCCAGCAGCTCCCTCCGGGGAGCCACAGATACGCAGTATTTT.

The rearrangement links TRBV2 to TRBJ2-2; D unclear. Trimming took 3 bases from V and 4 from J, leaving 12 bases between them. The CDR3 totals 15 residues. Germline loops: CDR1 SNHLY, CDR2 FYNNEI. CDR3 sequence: CASSEAAAVTGELFF. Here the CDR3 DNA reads TGTGCCAGCAGTGAGGCAGCCGCGGTCACCGGGGAGCTGTTTTTT.

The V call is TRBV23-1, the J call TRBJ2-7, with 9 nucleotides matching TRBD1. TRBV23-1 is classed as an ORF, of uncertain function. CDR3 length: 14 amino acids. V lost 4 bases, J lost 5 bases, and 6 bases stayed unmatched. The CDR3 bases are TGCGCCAGCAGTCCGCTGGGACAGGGCAACGAGCAGTACTTC. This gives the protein CASSPLGQGNEQYF.

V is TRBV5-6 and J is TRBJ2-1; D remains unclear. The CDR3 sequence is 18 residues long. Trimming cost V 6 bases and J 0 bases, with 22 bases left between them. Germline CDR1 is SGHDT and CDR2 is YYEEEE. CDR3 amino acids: CASTRFGRRAPSYNEQFF. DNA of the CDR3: TGTGCCAGCACCCGGTTCGGTAGACGGGCTCCCTCCTACAATGAGCAGTTCTTC.

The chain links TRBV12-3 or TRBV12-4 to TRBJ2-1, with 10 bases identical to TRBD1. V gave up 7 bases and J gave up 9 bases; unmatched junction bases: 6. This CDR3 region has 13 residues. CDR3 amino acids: CASIRDRGIEQFF. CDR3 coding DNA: TGTGCCAGCATCAGGGACAGGGGTATTGAGCAGTTCTTC.